This T cell receptor (beta chain) was retrieved from a study of T cell repertoires in cytomegalovirus infection. Overall study: Public TCR beta signatures provided an indication of both CMV infection and a matching HLA type. General study points: Accumulated public TCR beta family frequency recognized individuals carrying CMV together with the relevant HLA. HLA-C-restricted CMV-specific TCR beta clonotypes prevailed in the ex vivo response.

Each CDR3 protein is one row after TCRdb ran MiXCR on the reads. Of hundreds of thousands of distinct CDR3 sequences detected, 20% to 30% appear once; the ten largest clones hold less than 10%. CDR3 length equals 14 residues. CDR1 and CDR2 from the germline V gene are LNHDA and SQIVND (reference sequence). V was trimmed by 6 bases and J by 0 bases, leaving 11 bases between them. This clonotype was detected only a few times. Its specificity is not known. The clonotype originates from a human donor in good health (CMV status not recorded). Some clones in this sample may be carry-over from other donors' samples. This chain connects TRBV19 to TRBJ1-1, with D unresolved. Sequencing input: CD8+ T cells from PBMCs. The CDR3 loop is CASSLPDLNTEAFF. The CDR3 coding sequence is TGTGCCAGTAGCCTACCGGATCTGAACACTGAAGCTTTCTTT.